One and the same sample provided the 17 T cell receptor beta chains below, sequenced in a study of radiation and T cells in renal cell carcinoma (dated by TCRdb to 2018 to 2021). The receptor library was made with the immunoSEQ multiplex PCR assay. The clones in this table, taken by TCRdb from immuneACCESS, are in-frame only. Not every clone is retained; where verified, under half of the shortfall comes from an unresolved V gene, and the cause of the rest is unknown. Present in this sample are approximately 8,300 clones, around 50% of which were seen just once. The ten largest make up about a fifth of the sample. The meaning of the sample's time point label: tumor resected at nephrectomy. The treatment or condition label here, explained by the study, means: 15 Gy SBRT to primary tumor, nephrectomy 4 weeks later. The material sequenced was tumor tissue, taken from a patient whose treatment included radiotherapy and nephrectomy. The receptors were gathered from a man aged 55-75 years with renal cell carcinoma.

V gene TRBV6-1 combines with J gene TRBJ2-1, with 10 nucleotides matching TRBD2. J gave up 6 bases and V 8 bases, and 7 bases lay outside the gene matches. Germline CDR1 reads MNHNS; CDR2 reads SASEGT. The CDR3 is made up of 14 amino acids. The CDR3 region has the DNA TGTGCCAGCCGCGGACTAGCGGAAATCAATGAGCAGTTCTTC. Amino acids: CASRGLAEINEQFF.

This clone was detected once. The CDR3 loop reads CASSIPRGLNNEQFF. In DNA form, the CDR3 reads TGTGCCAGTAGTATTCCCAGGGGGCTGAACAATGAGCAGTTCTTC. The chain links TRBV19 to TRBJ2-1; 8 nucleotides line up with TRBD1. J lost 5 bases, V lost 3 bases, and 6 bases had no gene match. This CDR3 has 15 amino acids. Germline V gene data show CDR1 as LNHDA and CDR2 as SQIVND (reference sequence).

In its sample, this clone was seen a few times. The CDR3 DNA reads TGTGCCAGCAGTTTAGTAGGGGTCCCCTTAGAGCAGTACTTC. As protein: CASSLVGVPLEQYF. The chain is built from TRBV28 and TRBJ2-7; a weak D match, TRBD1 (5 bases). The germline V gene encodes CDR1 MDHEN and CDR2 SYDVKM. Trimming took 2 bases from V and 7 from J, leaving 15 bases between them. This CDR3 has 14 amino acids.

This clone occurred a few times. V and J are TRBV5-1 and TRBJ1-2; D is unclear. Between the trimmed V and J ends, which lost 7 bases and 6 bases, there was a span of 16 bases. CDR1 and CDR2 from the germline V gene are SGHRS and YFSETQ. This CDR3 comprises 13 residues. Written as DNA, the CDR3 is TGCGCCAGCCAGGATACGCCTCGAGATGGCTACACCTTC. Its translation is CASQDTPRDGYTF. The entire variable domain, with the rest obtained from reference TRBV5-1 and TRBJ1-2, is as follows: KAGVTQTPRYLIKTRGQQVTLSCSPISGHRSVSWYQQTPGQGLQFLFEYFSETQRNKGNFPGRFSGRQFSNSRSEMNVSTLELGDSALYLCASQDTPRDGYTFGSGTRLTVV.

The CDR3 here is CASRDSPGYGYTF. CDR3 nucleotides: TGTGCCAGCAGAGATTCACCCGGATATGGCTACACCTTC. The genes are TRBV27 and TRBJ1-2; D ambiguous. The germline V gene encodes CDR1 MNHEY and CDR2 SMNVEV (reference sequence). V lost 6 bases and J lost 5, with 13 bases in between. The CDR3 has 13 residues.

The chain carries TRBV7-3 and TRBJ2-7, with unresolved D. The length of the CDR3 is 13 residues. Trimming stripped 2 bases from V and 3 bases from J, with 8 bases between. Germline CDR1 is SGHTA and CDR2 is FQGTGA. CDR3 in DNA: TGTGCCAGCAGCTTATCGGGCAGCTACGAGCAGTACTTC. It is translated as CASSLSGSYEQYF.

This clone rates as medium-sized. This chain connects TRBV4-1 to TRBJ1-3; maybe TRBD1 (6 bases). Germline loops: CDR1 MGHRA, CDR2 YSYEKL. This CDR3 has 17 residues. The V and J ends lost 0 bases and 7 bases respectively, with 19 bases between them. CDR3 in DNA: TGCGCCAGCAGCCAAGATCTTGGGGGGGGCGGTCGGAACACCATATATTTT. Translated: CASSQDLGGGGRNTIYF.

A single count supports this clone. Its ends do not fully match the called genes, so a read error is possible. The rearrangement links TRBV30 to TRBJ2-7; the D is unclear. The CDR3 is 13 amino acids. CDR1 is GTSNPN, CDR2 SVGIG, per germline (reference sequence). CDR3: CASSQVGSYEQYF. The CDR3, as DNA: TGCGCCAGCAGCCAAGTCGGCTCCTACGAGCAGTACTTC. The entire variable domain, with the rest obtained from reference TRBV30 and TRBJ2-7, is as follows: SQTIHQWPATLVQPVGSPLSLECTVEGTSNPNLYWYRQAAGRGLQLLFYSVGIGQISSEVPQNLSASRPQDRQFILSSKKLLLSDSGFYLCASSQVGSYEQYFGPGTRLTVT.

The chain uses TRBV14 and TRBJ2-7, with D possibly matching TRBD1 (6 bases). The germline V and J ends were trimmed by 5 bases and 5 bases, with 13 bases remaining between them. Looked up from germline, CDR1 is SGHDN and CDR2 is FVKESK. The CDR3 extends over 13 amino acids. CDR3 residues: CASSGDRIHEQYF. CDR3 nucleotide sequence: TGTGCCAGCAGCGGTGACAGGATTCACGAGCAGTACTTC.

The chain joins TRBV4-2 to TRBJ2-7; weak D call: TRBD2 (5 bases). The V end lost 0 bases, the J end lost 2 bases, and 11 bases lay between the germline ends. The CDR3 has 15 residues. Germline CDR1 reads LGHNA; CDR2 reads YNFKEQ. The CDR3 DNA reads TGTGCCAGCAGCCAAGAGAGGACTGGGACCTACGAGCAGTACTTC. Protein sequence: CASSQERTGTYEQYF.

CDR3 coding DNA: TGTGCCAGCAGCTTTCGACAGGGTTCCCCCTACGAGCAGTACTTC. Its translation is CASSFRQGSPYEQYF. J is TRBJ2-7 and V is TRBV4-2; 7 bases fit TRBD1. The length of the CDR3 is 15 residues. The V gene's germline CDR1 is LGHNA and CDR2 YNFKEQ. V lost 5 bases, J lost 2 bases, and 9 bases stayed unmatched.

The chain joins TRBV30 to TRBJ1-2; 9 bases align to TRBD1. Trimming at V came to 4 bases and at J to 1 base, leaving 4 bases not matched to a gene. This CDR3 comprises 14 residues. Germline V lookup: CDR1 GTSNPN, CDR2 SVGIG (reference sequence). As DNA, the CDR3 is TGTGCCTGGAAGGGACAGGGCTTTAACTATGGCTACACCTTC. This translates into CAWKGQGFNYGYTF. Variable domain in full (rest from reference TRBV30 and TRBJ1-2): SQTIHQWPATLVQPVGSPLSLECTVEGTSNPNLYWYRQAAGRGLQLLFYSVGIGQISSEVPQNLSASRPQDRQFILSSKKLLLSDSGFYLCAWKGQGFNYGYTFGSGTRLTVV.

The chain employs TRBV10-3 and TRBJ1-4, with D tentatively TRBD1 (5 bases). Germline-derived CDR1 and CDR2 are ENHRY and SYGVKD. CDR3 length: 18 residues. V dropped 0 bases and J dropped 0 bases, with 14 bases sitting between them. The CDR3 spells CAISESQAGGATNEKLFF. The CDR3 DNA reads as TGTGCCATCAGTGAGTCTCAGGCTGGGGGTGCAACTAATGAAAAACTGTTTTTT.

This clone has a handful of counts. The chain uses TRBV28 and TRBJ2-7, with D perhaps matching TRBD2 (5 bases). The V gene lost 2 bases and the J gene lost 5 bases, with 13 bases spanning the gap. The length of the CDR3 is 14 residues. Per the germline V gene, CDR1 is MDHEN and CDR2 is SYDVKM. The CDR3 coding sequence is TGTGCCAGCAGTTTACTCGGGAAGGAGGACGAGCAGTACTTC. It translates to CASSLLGKEDEQYF.

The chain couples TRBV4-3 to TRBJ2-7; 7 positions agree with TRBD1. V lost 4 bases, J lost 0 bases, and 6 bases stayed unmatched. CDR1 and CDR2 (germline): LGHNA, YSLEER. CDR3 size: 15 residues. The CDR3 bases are TGCGCCAGCAGCCCTTCCTGGACAGGCTCCTACGAGCAGTACTTC. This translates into CASSPSWTGSYEQYF.

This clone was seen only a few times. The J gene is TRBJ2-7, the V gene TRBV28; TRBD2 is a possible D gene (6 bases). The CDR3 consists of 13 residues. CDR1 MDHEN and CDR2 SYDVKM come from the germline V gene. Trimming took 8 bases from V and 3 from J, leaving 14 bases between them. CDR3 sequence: CASFDTSIYEQYF. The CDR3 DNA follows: TGTGCCAGCTTTGATACTAGCATCTACGAGCAGTACTTC.

CDR3 protein: CASKQQGIYGYTF. The CDR3 region has the DNA TGTGCCAGCAAACAACAGGGAATCTATGGCTACACCTTC. This chain uses TRBV28 with TRBJ1-2, with D possibly matching TRBD1 (6 bases). Trimming removed 7 bases at V and 4 bases at J, with 13 bases between. Germline V gene data show CDR1 as MDHEN and CDR2 as SYDVKM. There are 13 residues in the CDR3.